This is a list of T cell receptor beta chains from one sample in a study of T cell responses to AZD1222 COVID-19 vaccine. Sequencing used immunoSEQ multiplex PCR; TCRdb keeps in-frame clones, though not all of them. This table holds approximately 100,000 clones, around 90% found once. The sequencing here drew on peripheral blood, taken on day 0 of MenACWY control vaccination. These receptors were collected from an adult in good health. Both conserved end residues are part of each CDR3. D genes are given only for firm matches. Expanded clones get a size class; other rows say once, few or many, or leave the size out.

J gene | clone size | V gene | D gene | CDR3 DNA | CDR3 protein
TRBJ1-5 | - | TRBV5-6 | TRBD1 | TGTGCCAGCAGCCGCAGGGACAGGGGTTTTGCCAATCAGCCCCAGCATTTT | CASSRRDRGFANQPQHF
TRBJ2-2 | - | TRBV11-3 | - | TGTGCCAGCAGCTCCATTAGCGGGAACACCGGGGAGCTGTTTTTT | CASSSISGNTGELFF
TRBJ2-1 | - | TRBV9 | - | TGTGCCAGCACCCCGTTAGGCTCGGACAGCCTAGTCTTTAGCTCCTACAATGAGCAGTTCTTC | CASTPLGSDSLVFSSYNEQFF
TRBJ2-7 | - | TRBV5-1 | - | TGCGCCAGCAGCTTGGATGCGGGATACGTCGAGCAGTACTTC | CASSLDAGYVEQYF
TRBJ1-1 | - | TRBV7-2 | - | TGTGCCAGCAGCAACAACCGGGGCCCCGCTTTCTTT | CASSNNRGPAFF
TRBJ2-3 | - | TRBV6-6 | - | TGTGCCAGCAGTTACGTGCAGGCACGCACAGATACGCAGTATTTT | CASSYVQARTDTQYF
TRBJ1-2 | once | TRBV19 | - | TGTGCCAGTAGTATTCATCCAGGCCTCAACTATGGCTACACCTTC | CASSIHPGLNYGYTF
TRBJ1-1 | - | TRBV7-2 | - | TGTGCCAGCAGCTTAAGCCGGGGGCGAAGCACTGAAGCTTTCTTT | CASSLSRGRSTEAFF
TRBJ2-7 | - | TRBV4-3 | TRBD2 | TGCGCCAGCAGCCAAGATAGGGCTAGCGGGAGGGCCTACGAGCAGTACTTC | CASSQDRASGRAYEQYF
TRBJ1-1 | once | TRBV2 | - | TGTGCCAGCAGTCACCAATTGAGGGTATTTGAAGCTTTCTTT | CASSHQLRVFEAFF
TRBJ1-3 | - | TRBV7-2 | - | TGTGCCAGCAGCTTACGGGCAGGGGATGGAAACACCATATATTTT | CASSLRAGDGNTIYF
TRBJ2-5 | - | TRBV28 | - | TGTGCCAGCAGTGCCACCAGGGGGGGGGAGACCCAGTACTTC | CASSATRGGETQYF
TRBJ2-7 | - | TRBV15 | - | TGTGCCACCAGCAGAGAGGGGACGTCCTACGAGCAGTACTTC | CATSREGTSYEQYF
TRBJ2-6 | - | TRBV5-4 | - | TGTGCCAGCAGGGTAGGGGGCTCTGGGGCCAACGTCCTGACTTTC | CASRVGGSGANVLTF
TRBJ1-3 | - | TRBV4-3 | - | TGCGCCAGCAGCCAAGACCCAGGAACTGGAAACACCATATATTTT | CASSQDPGTGNTIYF
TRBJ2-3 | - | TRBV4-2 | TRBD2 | TGTGCCAGCAGCCAAGCGACTAGCGGGTATCCTCCGCAGTATTTT | CASSQATSGYPPQYF
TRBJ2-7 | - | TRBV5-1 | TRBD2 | TGCGCCAGCAGCTCATTTAGCGGGAGCACCTACGAGCAGTACTTC | CASSSFSGSTYEQYF
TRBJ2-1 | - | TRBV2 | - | TGTGCCAGCAGTCGAGTGATGGCGAATGAGCAGTTCTTC | CASSRVMANEQFF
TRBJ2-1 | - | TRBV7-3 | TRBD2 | TGTGCCAGCAGCCTAGGTGGCGGGGGACTCAATGAGCAGTTCTTC | CASSLGGGGLNEQFF
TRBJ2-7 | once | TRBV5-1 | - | TGCGCCAGCAGCTTGGGGAGATCGACAGGCGCCTACGAGCAGTACTTC | CASSLGRSTGAYEQYF
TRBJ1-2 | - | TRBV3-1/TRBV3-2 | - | TGTGCCAGCAGCCCAGGGACAAATCCATATGGCTACACCTTC | CASSPGTNPYGYTF
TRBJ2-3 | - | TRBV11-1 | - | TGTGCCAGCAGCTTGGGGTTGCTAGATACGCAGTATTTT | CASSLGLLDTQYF
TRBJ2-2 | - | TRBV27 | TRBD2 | TGTGCCAGCAGTCAACCGGGACTAGCGGAGGCCGGGGAGCTGTTTTTT | CASSQPGLAEAGELFF
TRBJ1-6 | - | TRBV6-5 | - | TGTGCCAGCAGTTACGGGACGGCCCAGGGGTCACCCCTCCACTTT | CASSYGTAQGSPLHF
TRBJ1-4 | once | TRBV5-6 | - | TGTGCCAGCAGCAGGAAGGGGGACGAAAAACTGTTTTTT | CASSRKGDEKLFF
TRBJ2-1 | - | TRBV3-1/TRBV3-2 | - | TGTGCCAGCAGCTCCTCGAGCGAGGGCAATGAGCAGTTCTTC | CASSSSSEGNEQFF
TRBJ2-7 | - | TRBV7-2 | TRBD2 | TGTGCCAGCAGCCTAGCGGGGGAGTACTCCTACGAGCAGTACTTC | CASSLAGEYSYEQYF
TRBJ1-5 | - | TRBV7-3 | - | TGTGCCAGCAGTCGGGACCGATGCAATCAGCCCCAGCATTTT | CASSRDRCNQPQHF
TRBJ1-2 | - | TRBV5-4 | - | TGTGCTACCGAAGGGGAAGGATCCTTAAGGAATGGCTACACCTTC | CATEGEGSLRNGYTF